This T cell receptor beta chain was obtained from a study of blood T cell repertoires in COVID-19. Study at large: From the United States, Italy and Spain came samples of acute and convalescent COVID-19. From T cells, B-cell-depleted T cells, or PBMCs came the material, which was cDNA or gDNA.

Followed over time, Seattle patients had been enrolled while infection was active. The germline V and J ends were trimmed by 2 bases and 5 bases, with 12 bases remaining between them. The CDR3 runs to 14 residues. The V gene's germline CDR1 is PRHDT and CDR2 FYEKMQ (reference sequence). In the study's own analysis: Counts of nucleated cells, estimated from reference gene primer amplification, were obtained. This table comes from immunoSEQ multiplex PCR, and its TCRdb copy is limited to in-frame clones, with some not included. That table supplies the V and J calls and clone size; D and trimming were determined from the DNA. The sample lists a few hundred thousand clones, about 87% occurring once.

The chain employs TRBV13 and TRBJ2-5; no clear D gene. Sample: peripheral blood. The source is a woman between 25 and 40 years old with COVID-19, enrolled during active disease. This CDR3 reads CASSLSRSVETQYF. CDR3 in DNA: TGTGCCAGCAGCTTAAGCCGTTCGGTTGAGACCCAGTACTTC.